Listed below are T cell receptor beta chains from one sample, sequenced in a study of cytotoxic CD8 clonotypes in ibrutinib-treated CLL. This table comes from immunoSEQ multiplex PCR, and its TCRdb copy is limited to in-frame clones, with some not included. The repertoire consists of 150,000 to 200,000 clones, with about 88% occurring once and the leading ten covering about 3%. Sequenced material: PBMCs, taken at disease progression, from a patient treated with ibrutinib. All receptors come from a human donor with chronic lymphocytic leukemia. The CDR3 runs from the conserved cysteine through the conserved F or W. A D gene is named only where the DNA matches it firmly. Clone size appears in some rows only: once, few, many, or a class for an expanded clone.

J gene | clone size | V gene | D gene | CDR3 protein | CDR3 DNA
TRBJ2-7 | - | TRBV9 | TRBD2 | CASSPYSGRVDYEQYF | TGTGCCAGCAGCCCATATAGCGGGAGGGTTGACTACGAGCAGTACTTC
TRBJ2-7 | - | TRBV7-9 | - | CASSPHSSGSTYEQYF | TGTGCCAGCAGCCCTCACTCATCGGGGTCTACCTACGAGCAGTACTTC
TRBJ2-7 | - | TRBV5-1 | - | CASSLDSRNTYEQYF | TGCGCCAGCAGCTTGGATTCCAGAAATACCTACGAGCAGTACTTC
TRBJ2-1 | few | TRBV19 | TRBD2 | CASSIPGLAGYNEQFF | TGTGCCAGTAGTATCCCGGGACTAGCGGGATACAATGAGCAGTTCTTC
TRBJ2-3 | - | TRBV11-3 | TRBD2 | CASSQTSSGRQTDTQYF | TGTGCCAGCAGTCAAACGTCTAGCGGGAGGCAGACAGATACGCAGTATTTT
TRBJ2-2 | - | TRBV7-6 | TRBD1 | CASSQGRDRGPNTGELFF | TGTGCCAGCAGTCAGGGCCGGGACAGGGGCCCGAACACCGGGGAGCTGTTTTTT
TRBJ1-5 | - | TRBV5-1 | - | CASSPEGDSNQPQHF | TGCGCCAGCAGCCCGGAGGGGGACAGCAATCAGCCCCAGCATTTT
TRBJ2-7 | - | TRBV11-2 | - | CASSQISYEQYF | TGTGCCAGCAGCCAAATCTCCTACGAGCAGTACTTC
TRBJ2-7 | - | TRBV7-3 | TRBD1 | CASSLSGTGGFHEQYF | TGTGCCAGCAGCTTATCCGGGACAGGGGGTTTCCACGAGCAGTACTTC
TRBJ1-1 | - | TRBV25-1 | - | CASSEYDPGNTEAFF | TGTGCCAGCAGTGAATATGATCCCGGGAACACTGAAGCTTTCTTT
TRBJ2-7 | - | TRBV5-1 | - | CASSLDGLQQYF | TGCGCCAGCAGCTTGGATGGGCTCCAGCAGTACTTC
TRBJ2-1 | once | TRBV7-6 | TRBD2 | CASSPFPSGSGANEQFF | TGTGCCAGCAGCCCTTTCCCTAGCGGGAGTGGTGCCAATGAGCAGTTCTTC
TRBJ2-5 | - | TRBV7-2 | TRBD1 | CASSHSTGTQETQYF | TGTGCCAGCAGCCATTCGACAGGGACCCAAGAGACCCAGTACTTC
TRBJ2-1 | - | TRBV4-3 | - | CASSQDADRLFNEQFF | TGCGCCAGCAGCCAAGATGCCGACCGTCTCTTCAATGAGCAGTTCTTC
TRBJ2-3 | - | TRBV5-1 | - | CASRDWGAKGDTQYF | TGCGCCAGCAGGGACTGGGGGGCGAAGGGGGATACGCAGTATTTT
TRBJ1-1 | once | TRBV10-1 | - | CASRGREGWSTEAFF | TGCGCCAGCAGGGGGCGTGAGGGCTGGAGCACTGAAGCTTTCTTT
TRBJ1-2 | - | TRBV7-2 | TRBD1 | CASSLGPGQGTYGYTF | TGTGCCAGCAGCTTAGGACCGGGACAGGGGACCTATGGCTACACCTTC
TRBJ1-4 | - | TRBV7-2 | - | CASSLGRSLKFATNEKLFF | TGTGCCAGCAGCTTAGGTCGGTCCCTTAAATTTGCAACTAATGAAAAACTGTTTTTT
TRBJ1-5 | - | TRBV11-2 | - | CASSLGGGYSNQPQHF | TGTGCCAGCAGCTTAGGGGGCGGTTATAGCAATCAGCCCCAGCATTTT
TRBJ1-1 | - | TRBV19 | - | CASSLGGANLMNTEAFF | TGTGCCAGTAGTCTAGGCGGGGCAAACCTTATGAACACTGAAGCTTTCTTT
TRBJ2-5 | - | TRBV19 | TRBD1 | CASSTNRNTGTGTQETQYF | TGTGCCAGTAGTACCAACCGTAACACCGGGACAGGGACCCAAGAGACCCAGTACTTC
TRBJ2-7 | - | TRBV18 | - | CASSQEGGSYEQYF | TGTGCCAGCTCACAGGAGGGGGGGTCCTACGAGCAGTACTTC
TRBJ1-1 | - | TRBV29-1 | - | CSVSPTLMNTEAFF | TGCAGCGTTTCCCCGACGTTGATGAACACTGAAGCTTTCTTT
TRBJ1-5 | - | TRBV27 | - | CASSPTHPTGSGSNQPQHF | TGTGCCAGCAGCCCCACCCATCCTACAGGGTCCGGAAGCAATCAGCCCCAGCATTTT
TRBJ1-2 | - | TRBV6-5 | - | CASAGQAYGYTF | TGTGCCAGCGCCGGACAAGCGTATGGCTACACCTTC
TRBJ1-3 | once | TRBV11-2 | TRBD1 | CASSSATGPFGGNTIYF | TGTGCCAGCAGCAGCGCGACAGGGCCTTTCGGGGGAAACACCATATATTTT
TRBJ2-7 | - | TRBV6-1 | - | CASSDRGNSYEQYF | TGTGCCAGCAGTGATCGGGGAAACTCCTACGAGCAGTACTTC
TRBJ2-7 | - | TRBV4-1 | TRBD2 | CASSQDGNPSGRFSYEQYF | TGCGCCAGCAGCCAAGATGGGAACCCTAGCGGGAGGTTCTCCTACGAGCAGTACTTC
TRBJ2-5 | - | TRBV5-1 | - | CASSWRGVQGESPETQYF | TGCGCCAGCAGCTGGAGGGGGGTCCAGGGCGAATCCCCAGAGACCCAGTACTTC
TRBJ1-1 | - | TRBV27 | - | CASSFQVSNTEAFF | TGTGCCAGCAGTTTCCAGGTTTCGAACACTGAAGCTTTCTTT
TRBJ2-2 | - | TRBV7-2 | TRBD1 | CASNRGLFRNTGELFF | TGTGCCAGCAACAGGGGGCTATTCCGGAACACCGGGGAGCTGTTTTTT
TRBJ2-3 | - | TRBV5-1 | TRBD1 | CASSPFWTGSTDTQYF | TGCGCCAGCAGCCCATTCTGGACAGGGTCCACAGATACGCAGTATTTT
TRBJ1-2 | - | TRBV6-1 | - | CASPERGGDGYTF | TGTGCCAGCCCGGAAAGGGGCGGTGATGGCTACACCTTC
TRBJ2-2 | - | TRBV19 | - | CASEPTGTRDTGELFF | TGTGCCAGCGAACCAACCGGGACAAGGGACACCGGGGAGCTGTTTTTT
TRBJ1-1 | - | TRBV27 | - | CASSFGGGTEAFF | TGTGCCAGCAGTTTCGGGGGCGGCACTGAAGCTTTCTTT
TRBJ2-2 | - | TRBV19 | - | CASRSGTNTGELFF | TGTGCCAGTAGGTCAGGGACAAACACCGGGGAGCTGTTTTTT
TRBJ2-2 | - | TRBV5-1 | TRBD1 | CASSHVQGPPPGELFF | TGCGCCAGCAGCCATGTACAGGGGCCTCCTCCCGGGGAGCTGTTTTTT